This T cell receptor (beta chain) was captured in a study of T cells after yellow fever vaccination. Study observations and caveats: The study noted that FACS-sorted repertoires could contain abundant clonotypes contaminating from the bulk population.

Germline assignment: CDR1 MGHRA and CDR2 YSYEKL. The CDR3 contains 15 residues. V trimming: 4 bases; J trimming: 3 bases; junction bases outside the gene matches: 8. About this clonotype: Its antigen is not identified.

MiXCR, run by TCRdb on the 5' RACE reads, gives a single entry per CDR3 protein. The repertoire consists of approximately 610,000 distinct CDR3 sequences, with about 17% occurring once and the leading ten covering 17%. The sequence came from a man aged 18 to 30 who received the YFV17D yellow fever vaccine. This specimen was PBMCs, taken 5 days after the first yellow fever vaccination. The chain uses TRBV4-1 and TRBJ2-7; TRBD1 matches 8 bases. The CDR3 DNA follows: TGCGCCAGCAGCCTGGACAGGGTGGGGATCTACGAGCAGTACTTC. Translated: CASSLDRVGIYEQYF.